This paragraph reports one T cell receptor beta chain. Antigen unknown. The J segment lost 7 bases and the V segment lost 5 bases, leaving 11 bases of the junction unmatched. The germline gives CDR1 SNHLY, CDR2 FYNNEI. The CDR3 has 15 residues. These data belong to a study of CD8+ T cells in alopecia areata. Study-level findings and limits: Alopecia totalis/universalis scalp especially showed more expanded CD8+ clones than normal scalp. Normal skin's resident alphabeta T cells are sequenced alongside lesional scalp T cells. Sharing of TCRs across patients appeared less clear than in mice, possibly for HLA-related reasons.

RNA, once extracted, was reverse transcribed into cDNA for use as the sequencing template. Sequenced by immunoSEQ multiplex PCR; TCRdb stores in-frame clones only, minus some. This repertoire shows over 85,000 clones, roughly 42% found once; its top ten account for approximately 0.79%. The V gene is TRBV2, the J gene TRBJ1-5, with TRBD1 matching over 7 bases. Sequences were obtained from CD4+ T cells sorted from blood. The sequence was collected from a human donor with alopecia areata. The CDR3 loop reads CASSLRDSQTQPQHF. The CDR3 DNA reads TGTGCCAGCAGTCTCCGGGACAGCCAAACCCAGCCCCAGCATTTT.